Listed here are 17 T cell receptor beta chains from one sample, sequenced in a study of radiation and T cells in renal cell carcinoma. TCRdb's copy holds only in-frame clones and misses some; the assay was immunoSEQ multiplex PCR. The sample shows tens of thousands of clones, 70% to 85% of them seen only once. As for time point: baseline pretreatment blood. The treatment is: 15 Gy SBRT to primary tumor, nephrectomy 4 weeks later. Sequenced material: blood, taken from a patient whose treatment included radiotherapy and nephrectomy. Receptors originate from a man in his 60s with renal cell carcinoma.

J is TRBJ1-5 and V is TRBV10-2; D possibly corresponds to TRBD1 (5 bases). V was trimmed by 2 bases and J by 1 base, leaving 12 bases between them. CDR3 length: 16 residues. Germline loops: CDR1 WSHSY, CDR2 SAAADI. CDR3 in amino acids: CASSERGGYSNQPQHF. CDR3 DNA sequence: TGCGCCAGCAGTGAGAGGGGAGGGTACAGCAATCAGCCCCAGCATTTT.

The rearrangement joins TRBV5-4 to TRBJ1-1, with TRBD1 matching 7 bases. The CDR3 runs to 14 residues. J gave up 2 bases and V 4 bases, and 5 bases lay outside the gene matches. Germline V gene lookup returns CDR1 SGHNT and CDR2 YYREEE (reference sequence). CDR3 loop: CASSLTGLNTEAFF. The CDR3 DNA follows: TGTGCCAGCAGCCTGACAGGGTTAAACACTGAAGCTTTCTTT.

V gene TRBV4-2 combines with J gene TRBJ2-7, with TRBD2 matching 7 bases. V was clipped by 0 bases and J by 3 bases; unmatched bases: 5. The CDR3 has 15 residues. In germline, CDR1 is LGHNA, CDR2 YNFKEQ. The CDR3 coding sequence is TGTGCCAGCAGCCAAGAAGTCCTAGCGGACTACGAGCAGTACTTC. Translating gives CASSQEVLADYEQYF.

The chain couples TRBV18 to TRBJ2-7; weak D call: TRBD2 (5 bases). CDR1 is KGHSH and CDR2 is LQKENI in the germline V gene. Trimming took 3 bases from V and 3 from J, leaving 6 bases between them. The CDR3 is 12 amino acids. In DNA, the CDR3 is TGTGCCAGCTCACCCGAGGGCTACGAGCAGTACTTC. This sequence encodes CASSPEGYEQYF. The full variable domain, with the rest looked up from reference TRBV18 and TRBJ2-7, is NAGVMQNPRHLVRRRGQEARLRCSPMKGHSHVYWYRQLPEEGLKFMVYLQKENIIDESGMPKERFSAEFPKEGPSILRIQQVVRGDSAAYFCASSPEGYEQYFGPGTRLTVT.

This clone was found once. The chain uses TRBV9 and TRBJ2-1, with D possibly being TRBD2 (6 bases). Trimming pared 0 bases from V and 7 bases from J, leaving 17 bases between. Germline CDR1 and CDR2: SGDLS and YYNGEE. This CDR3 is built from 16 residues. CDR3 sequence: CASSVAEGRPQNEQFF. The CDR3 DNA reads as TGTGCCAGCAGCGTAGCGGAGGGTCGTCCTCAGAATGAGCAGTTCTTC.

This chain links TRBV5-1 with TRBJ2-5, with a tentative D call TRBD1 (6 bases). The CDR3 is made up of 15 amino acids. Trimming pared 0 bases from V and 1 base from J, leaving 10 bases between. Germline lookup yields CDR1 SGHRS and CDR2 YFSETQ. CDR3 bases: TGCGCCAGCAGCTTGGGACCGACAGGCCAAGAGACCCAGTACTTC. Its translation is CASSLGPTGQETQYF.

The chain joins TRBV4-1 to TRBJ2-5, with D possibly being TRBD1 (6 bases). V was clipped by 0 bases and J by 4 bases, with 18 bases between them. CDR3 length equals 17 residues. Germline CDR1 is MGHRA and CDR2 is YSYEKL. CDR3 protein: CASSQEVTLGRGETQYF. The CDR3 DNA is TGCGCCAGCAGCCAAGAGGTCACCCTTGGCAGGGGAGAGACCCAGTACTTC.

V gene TRBV5-5 combines with J gene TRBJ2-4; 7 bases fit TRBD2. V lost 0 bases and J lost 5; bases outside the gene matches: 5. The CDR3 is 15 residues long. Germline-derived CDR1 and CDR2 are SGHKS and YYEKEE (reference sequence). The CDR3 nucleotides are TGTGCCAGCAGCTTGGTCGGGGGGATTGAAAACATTCAGTACTTC. Amino acids: CASSLVGGIENIQYF.

This clone has only one observation. V is TRBV5-1 and J is TRBJ2-7; TRBD2 matches at 15 bases. With V trimmed by 3 bases and J by 6 bases, 7 bases remained unmatched. Germline V gives CDR1 SGHRS, CDR2 YFSETQ. The CDR3 is made up of 16 amino acids. CDR3 sequence: CASSSGTSGRIGEQYF. CDR3 nucleotide sequence: TGCGCCAGCAGCTCGGGGACTAGCGGGAGGATTGGCGAGCAGTACTTC. The whole variable domain, remainder taken from reference TRBV5-1 and TRBJ2-7, is KAGVTQTPRYLIKTRGQQVTLSCSPISGHRSVSWYQQTPGQGLQFLFEYFSETQRNKGNFPGRFSGRQFSNSRSEMNVSTLELGDSALYLCASSSGTSGRIGEQYFGPGTRLTVT.

This clone was detected only once. V usage is TRBV7-9 and J usage is TRBJ1-1; 8 bases align to TRBD1. V trimming: 6 bases; J trimming: 0 bases; junction bases outside the gene matches: 18. Germline V CDR1 and CDR2: SEHNR, FQNEAQ (reference sequence). This CDR3 has 19 amino acids. CDR3: CASRRISRGLLLLNTEAFF. The DNA of the CDR3 is TGTGCCAGCAGGCGGATATCCAGGGGGCTATTACTATTGAACACTGAAGCTTTCTTT.

This chain connects TRBV28 to TRBJ2-4; 9 bases align to TRBD1. This CDR3 is built from 18 residues. Trimming took 3 bases from V and 0 from J; bases not matched to a gene: 9. Germline V gene sequence: CDR1 MDHEN, CDR2 SYDVKM. This CDR3 reads CASSFGTGLARAKNIQYF. In nucleotides, the CDR3 is TGTGCCAGCAGTTTTGGGACAGGGTTAGCCCGAGCCAAAAACATTCAGTACTTC.

Only a few counts were recorded for this clone. The rearrangement links TRBV9 to TRBJ1-2; D is possibly TRBD1 (6 bases). This CDR3 contains 16 residues. Trimming left V 3 bases short and J 8 bases short, with 23 bases between. Germline loops: CDR1 SGDLS, CDR2 YYNGEE. As DNA, the CDR3 is TGTGCCAGCAGCGACCGCCGAGGAGGGGGACGAGACGGCTACACCTTC. Translation: CASSDRRGGGRDGYTF.

This chain connects TRBV27 to TRBJ2-2; 9 bases are shared with TRBD1. Trimming cost V 4 bases and J 3 bases; bases outside gene matches: 3. The CDR3 sequence is 15 residues long. CDR1 is MNHEY, CDR2 SMNVEV, per germline (reference sequence). CDR3 coding DNA: TGTGCCAGCAGTTATACAGGGGGCTACACCGGGGAGCTGTTTTTT. This encodes CASSYTGGYTGELFF.

The J gene is TRBJ2-7, the V gene TRBV7-9, with a weak D call TRBD2 (6 bases). V was cut by 4 bases and J by 3 bases, with 16 bases left in between. This CDR3 is built from 15 residues. Germline V CDR1 and CDR2: SEHNR, FQNEAQ (reference sequence). CDR3 residues: CASSSFAGLYYEQYF. For the CDR3, the DNA is TGTGCCAGCAGCTCGTTCGCGGGACTCTACTACGAGCAGTACTTC.

This rearrangement joins TRBV6-1 to TRBJ1-5; TRBD1 matches at 8 bases. V shed 7 bases and J 4 bases; nucleotides not matched to a gene: 6. The CDR3 is made up of 14 amino acids. Per the germline V gene, CDR1 is MNHNS and CDR2 is SASEGT. Here the CDR3 DNA reads TGTGCCAGCACAACAAGACAGGGGAATCAGCCCCAGCATTTT. Encoded protein: CASTTRQGNQPQHF.

The CDR3 DNA reads TGTGCCAGCAGCTTAGCTGGAGGTACCGAGCAGTACTTC. This codes for CASSLAGGTEQYF. This chain connects TRBV7-9 to TRBJ2-7; TRBD2 is a possible D gene (5 bases). CDR1 and CDR2 (germline): SEHNR, FQNEAQ (reference sequence). This CDR3 has 13 amino acids. Trimming stripped 0 bases from V and 6 bases from J, with 9 bases between.

The chain has TRBV5-4 and TRBJ2-5, with D perhaps TRBD1 (8 bases). The J call may be mistaken, given a closer DNA end match to TRBJ2-7. The CDR3 sequence is 13 residues long. Germline-derived CDR1 and CDR2 are SGHNT and YYREEE (reference sequence). Here the CDR3 reads CASSLSGTGEQYF. Written as DNA, the CDR3 is TGTGCCAGCAGCCTCAGCGGGACAGGCGAGCAGTACTTC.